The sequence of this T cell receptor beta chain was determined in a study of cytomegalovirus exposure and HLA in healthy donors. Primers: 60 Vbeta forward and 13 Jbeta reverse. In the original analysis: Roughly 10 million shared chains were among the approximately 82 million unique TCR beta chains that a later analysis counted. Assay used: immunoSEQ multiplex PCR; TCRdb lists only in-frame clones, some missing. Clonal size and the V and J genes are those of that table, whereas D and trimming came from the DNA. The sample has 150,000 to 200,000 clones, around 79% seen once; the top ten hold over 12%. The sequence was collected from a man aged 45-60 years in good health and CMV-seropositive. Sequencing was done on a sample of PBMCs.

The CDR3 loop is CASSWGTGGHTGELFF. As DNA, the CDR3 is TGCGCCAGCAGCTGGGGGACAGGGGGGCACACCGGGGAGCTGTTTTTT. This rearrangement joins TRBV5-1 to TRBJ2-2, with 11 nucleotides matching TRBD1. Losses at the gene ends were 3 bases for V and 3 bases for J; bases not matched to a gene: 4. The germline gives CDR1 SGHRS, CDR2 YFSETQ. This CDR3 is built from 16 residues.